This T cell receptor beta chain was identified in a study of blood T cell repertoires in COVID-19. As to this clone: Other DNA sequences in the sample encode the same CDR3.

There are 13 residues in the CDR3. V lost 3 bases and J lost 3, with 6 bases in between. Germline V lookup: CDR1 KGHDR, CDR2 SFDVKD. TCRdb's copy holds only in-frame clones and misses some; the assay was immunoSEQ multiplex PCR. The sample contains around 440,000 clones, approximately 88% of which appear only once. Sequencing was done on a sample of peripheral blood. This receptor was obtained from a woman between 50 and 59 years old with COVID-19, enrolled during active disease. The chain links TRBV24-1 to TRBJ2-3; weak D call: TRBD2 (5 bases). Written as DNA, the CDR3 is TGTGCCACCAGTGATACGGGGACAGATACGCAGTATTTT. Amino acids: CATSDTGTDTQYF.